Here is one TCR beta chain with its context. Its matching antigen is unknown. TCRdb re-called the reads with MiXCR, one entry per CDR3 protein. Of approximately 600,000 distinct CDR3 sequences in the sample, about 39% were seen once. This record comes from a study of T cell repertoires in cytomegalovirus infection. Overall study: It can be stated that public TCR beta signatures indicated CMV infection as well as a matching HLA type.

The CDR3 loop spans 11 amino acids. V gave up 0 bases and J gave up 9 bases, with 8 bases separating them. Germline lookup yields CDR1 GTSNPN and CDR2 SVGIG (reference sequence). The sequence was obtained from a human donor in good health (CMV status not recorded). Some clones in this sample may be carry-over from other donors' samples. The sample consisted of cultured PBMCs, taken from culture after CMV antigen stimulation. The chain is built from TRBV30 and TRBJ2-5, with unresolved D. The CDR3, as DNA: TGTGCCTGGAGTGTTGGGTGGGCCCAGTACTTC. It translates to CAWSVGWAQYF.